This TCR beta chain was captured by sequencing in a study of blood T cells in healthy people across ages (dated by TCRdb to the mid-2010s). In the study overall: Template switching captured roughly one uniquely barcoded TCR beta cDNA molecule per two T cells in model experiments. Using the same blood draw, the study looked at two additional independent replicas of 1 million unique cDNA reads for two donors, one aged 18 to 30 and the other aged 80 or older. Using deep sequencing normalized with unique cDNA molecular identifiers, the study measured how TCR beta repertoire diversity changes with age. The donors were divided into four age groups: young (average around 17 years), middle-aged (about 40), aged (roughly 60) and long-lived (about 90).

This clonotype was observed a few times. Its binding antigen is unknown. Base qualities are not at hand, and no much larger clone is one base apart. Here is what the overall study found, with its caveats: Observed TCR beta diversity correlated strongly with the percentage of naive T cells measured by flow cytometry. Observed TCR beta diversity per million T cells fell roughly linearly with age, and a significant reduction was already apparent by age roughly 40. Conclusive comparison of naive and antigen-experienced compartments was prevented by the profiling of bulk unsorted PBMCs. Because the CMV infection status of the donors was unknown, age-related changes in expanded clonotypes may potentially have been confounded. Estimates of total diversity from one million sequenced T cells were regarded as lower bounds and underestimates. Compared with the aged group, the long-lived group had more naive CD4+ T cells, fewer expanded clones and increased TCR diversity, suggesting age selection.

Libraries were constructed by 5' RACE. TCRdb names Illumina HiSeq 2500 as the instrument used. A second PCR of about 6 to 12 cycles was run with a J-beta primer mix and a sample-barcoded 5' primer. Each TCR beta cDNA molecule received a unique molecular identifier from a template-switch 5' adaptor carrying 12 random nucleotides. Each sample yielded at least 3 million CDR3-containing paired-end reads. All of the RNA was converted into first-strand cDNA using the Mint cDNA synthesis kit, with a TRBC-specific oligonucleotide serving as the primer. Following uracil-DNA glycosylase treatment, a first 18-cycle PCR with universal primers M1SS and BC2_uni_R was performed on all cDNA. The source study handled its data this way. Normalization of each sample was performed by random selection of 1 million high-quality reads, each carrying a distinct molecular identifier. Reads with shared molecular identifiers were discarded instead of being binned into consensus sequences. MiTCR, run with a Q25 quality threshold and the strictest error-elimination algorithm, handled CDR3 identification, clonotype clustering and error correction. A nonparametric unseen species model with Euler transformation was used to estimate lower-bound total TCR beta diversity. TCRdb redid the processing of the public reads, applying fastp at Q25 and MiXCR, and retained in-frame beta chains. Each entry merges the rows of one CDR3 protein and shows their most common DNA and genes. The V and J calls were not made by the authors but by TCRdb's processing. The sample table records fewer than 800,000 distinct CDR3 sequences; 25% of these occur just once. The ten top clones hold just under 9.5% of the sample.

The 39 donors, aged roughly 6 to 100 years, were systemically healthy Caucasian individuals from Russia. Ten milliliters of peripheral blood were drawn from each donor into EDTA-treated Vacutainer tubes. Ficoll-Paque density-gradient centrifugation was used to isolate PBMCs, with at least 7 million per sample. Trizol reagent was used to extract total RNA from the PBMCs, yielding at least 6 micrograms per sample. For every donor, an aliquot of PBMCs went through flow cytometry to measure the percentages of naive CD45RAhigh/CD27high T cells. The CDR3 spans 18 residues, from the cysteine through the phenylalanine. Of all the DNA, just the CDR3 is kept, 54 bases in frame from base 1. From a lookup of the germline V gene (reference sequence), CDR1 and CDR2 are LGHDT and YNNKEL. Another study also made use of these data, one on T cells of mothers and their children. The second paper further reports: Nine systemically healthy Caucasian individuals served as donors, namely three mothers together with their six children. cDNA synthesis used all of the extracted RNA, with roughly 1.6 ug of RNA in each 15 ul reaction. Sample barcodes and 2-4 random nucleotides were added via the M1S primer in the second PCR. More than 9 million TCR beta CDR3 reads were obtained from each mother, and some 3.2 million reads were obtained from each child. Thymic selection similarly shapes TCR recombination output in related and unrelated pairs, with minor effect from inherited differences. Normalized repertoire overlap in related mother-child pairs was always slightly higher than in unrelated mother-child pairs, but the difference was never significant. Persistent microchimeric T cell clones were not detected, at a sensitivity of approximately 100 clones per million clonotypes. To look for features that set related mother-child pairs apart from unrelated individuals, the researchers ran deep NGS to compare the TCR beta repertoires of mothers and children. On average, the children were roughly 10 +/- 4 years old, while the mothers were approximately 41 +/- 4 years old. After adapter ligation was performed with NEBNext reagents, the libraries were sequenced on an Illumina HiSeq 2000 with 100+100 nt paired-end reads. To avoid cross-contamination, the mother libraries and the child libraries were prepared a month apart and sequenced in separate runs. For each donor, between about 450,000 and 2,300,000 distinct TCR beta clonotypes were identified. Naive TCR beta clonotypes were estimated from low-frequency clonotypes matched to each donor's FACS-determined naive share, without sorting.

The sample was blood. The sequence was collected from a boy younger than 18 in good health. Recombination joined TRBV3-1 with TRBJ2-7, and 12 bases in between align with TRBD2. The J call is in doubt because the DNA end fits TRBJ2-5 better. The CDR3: CASSQGRLAGVWQETQYF. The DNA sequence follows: TGTGCCAGCAGCCAAGGGCGACTAGCGGGAGTGTGGCAAGAGACCCAGTACTTC.